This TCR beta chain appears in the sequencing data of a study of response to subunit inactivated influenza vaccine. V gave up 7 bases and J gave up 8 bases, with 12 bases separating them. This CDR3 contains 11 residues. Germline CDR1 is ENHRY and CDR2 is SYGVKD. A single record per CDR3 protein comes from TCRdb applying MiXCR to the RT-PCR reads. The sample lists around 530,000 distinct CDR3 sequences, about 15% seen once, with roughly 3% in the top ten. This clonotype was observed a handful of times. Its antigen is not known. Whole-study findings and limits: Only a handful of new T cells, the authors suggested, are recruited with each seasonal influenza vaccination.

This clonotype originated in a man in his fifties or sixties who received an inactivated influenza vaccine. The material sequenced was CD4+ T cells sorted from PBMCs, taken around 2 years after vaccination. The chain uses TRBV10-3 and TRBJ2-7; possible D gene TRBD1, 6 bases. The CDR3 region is CAIKGDVKQYF. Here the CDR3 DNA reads TGTGCCATCAAGGGGGATGTAAAGCAGTACTTC.